The 9 T cell receptor beta chains below all came from one sample that was sequenced in a study of T cells in Graves' hyperthyroidism and ophthalmopathy. TCR beta CDR3 region amplification was performed from RNA transcripts. During a first-round RT-PCR of the TCR CDR3, the HTBI primer set was used. TCRdb fed the multiplex PCR reads into MiXCR, producing one record per CDR3 protein. The sample holds about 640,000 distinct CDR3 sequences, less than 25% seen once. The sample comprised blood. All receptors come from a man aged 30 to 45 with Graves' ophthalmopathy.

There are a few counts of this clonotype. V is TRBV28 and J is TRBJ1-6; D might be TRBD1 (6 bases). Germline loops: CDR1 MDHEN, CDR2 SYDVKM. This CDR3 comprises 14 residues. The germline V and J ends were trimmed by 7 bases and 2 bases, with 9 bases remaining between them. The CDR3 DNA is TGTGCCAGCAAAGGGGACACCTATAATTCACCCCTCCACTTT. Its translation: CASKGDTYNSPLHF. Based on the CDR3 plus reference TRBV28 and TRBJ1-6, the full variable domain is DVKVTQSSRYLVKRTGEKVFLECVQDMDHENMFWYRQDPGLGLRLIYFSYDVKMKEKGDIPEGYSVSREKKERFSLILESASTNQTSMYLCASKGDTYNSPLHFGNGTRLTVT.

V usage is TRBV6-1 and J usage is TRBJ1-5; 10 bases line up with TRBD1. In germline, CDR1 is MNHNS, CDR2 SASEGT. The ends lost 8 bases at V and 6 bases at J; junction bases unmatched: 1. The CDR3 totals 12 residues. The CDR3 loop reads CASGDRGQPQHF. The CDR3 DNA reads as TGTGCCAGCGGGGACAGGGGTCAGCCCCAGCATTTT.

This sequence joins TRBV7-2 and TRBJ2-2, with a tentative D call TRBD1 (5 bases). Germline lookup yields CDR1 SGHTA and CDR2 FQGNSA. The CDR3 length is 15 residues. V was pared by 5 bases and J by 1 base, with 11 bases between. Here the CDR3 DNA reads TGTGCCAGCAGCCCTGGGGCTGTGAACACCGGGGAGCTGTTTTTT. This sequence encodes CASSPGAVNTGELFF.

This clonotype occurred many times. The chain carries TRBV30 and TRBJ2-5; TRBD1 agrees at 10 bases. V shed 1 base, J shed 1 base, and the junction held 6 bases outside the gene matches. Germline assignment: CDR1 GTSNPN and CDR2 SVGIG (reference sequence). CDR3 length equals 16 residues. CDR3 sequence reads: CAWSDPWTGGQETQYF. Here the CDR3 DNA reads TGTGCCTGGAGTGACCCATGGACAGGGGGCCAAGAGACCCAGTACTTC. Complete variable domain (other parts from reference TRBV30 and TRBJ2-5): SQTIHQWPATLVQPVGSPLSLECTVEGTSNPNLYWYRQAAGRGLQLLFYSVGIGQISSEVPQNLSASRPQDRQFILSSKKLLLSDSGFYLCAWSDPWTGGQETQYFGPGTRLLVL.

This clonotype is a singleton in its sample. The chain couples TRBV20-1 to TRBJ2-7, with D possibly matching TRBD1 (5 bases). Trimming cost V 3 bases and J 5 bases, with 14 bases left between them. Looked up from germline, CDR1 is DFQATT and CDR2 is SNEGSKA (reference sequence). The CDR3 runs to 13 residues. The CDR3 loop is CSARDIDGHEQYF. The CDR3 nucleotides read TGCAGTGCTAGGGACATTGACGGCCACGAGCAGTACTTC.

This clonotype was seen at least ten times. The V call is TRBV3-1, the J call TRBJ2-7; tentatively, D is TRBD2 (7 bases). This CDR3 spans 17 amino acids. Germline V CDR1 and CDR2: LGHDT, YNNKEL (reference sequence). Deletions cut 5 bases from V and 2 bases from J, with 22 bases between. In DNA form, the CDR3 reads TGTGCCAGCAGCTCAGGGGAGGGACTCCTAAAGCCCTACGAGCAGTACTTC. This translates into CASSSGEGLLKPYEQYF.

This clonotype was counted at least ten times. V is TRBV30 and J is TRBJ2-3, with D perhaps TRBD2 (5 bases). This CDR3 has 13 amino acids. The V gene lost 2 bases and the J gene lost 10 bases, with 16 bases spanning the gap. Germline V gene data show CDR1 as GTSNPN and CDR2 as SVGIG (reference sequence). The CDR3 region is CAWSPTGISAQYF. DNA of the CDR3: TGTGCCTGGAGTCCCACCGGGATAAGCGCGCAGTATTTT.

This clonotype has just a few counts. The chain couples TRBV2 to TRBJ1-5; weak D call: TRBD1 (5 bases). The CDR3 length is 17 residues. Germline CDR1 is SNHLY and CDR2 is FYNNEI. Trimming shortened V by 4 bases and J by 2 bases, and 18 bases separated the two germline ends. The CDR3 loop is CASSARLGEERNQPQHF. The CDR3 coding sequence is TGTGCCAGCAGTGCGAGGTTAGGGGAAGAGCGCAATCAGCCCCAGCATTTT. Full variable domain (remainder filled in from reference TRBV2 and TRBJ1-5): EPEVTQTPSHQVTQMGQEVILRCVPISNHLYFYWYRQILGQKVEFLVSFYNNEISEKSEIFDDQFSVERPDGSNFTLKIRSTKLEDSAMYFCASSARLGEERNQPQHFGDGTRLSIL.

This clonotype was counted a few times. This sequence joins TRBV20-1 and TRBJ2-7, with D unresolved. CDR3 length: 10 residues. The V and J ends lost 1 base and 5 bases respectively, with 3 bases between them. CDR1 and CDR2 (germline): DFQATT, SNEGSKA (reference sequence). CDR3 residues: CSARGNEQYF. The CDR3 DNA follows: TGCAGTGCTAGAGGGAACGAGCAGTACTTC.